This T cell receptor (beta chain) emerged from a study of blood T cell repertoires in COVID-19. CDR1 SGHRS and CDR2 YFSETQ come from the germline V gene. The V end was cut by 0 bases, the J end by 4 bases, with 7 bases between. The CDR3 contains 13 residues. Using immunoSEQ multiplex PCR, the repertoire was profiled, and TCRdb retains in-frame clones only, with some absent. The sample contains over 85,000 clones, less than 90% of which appear only once. Sequenced sample: peripheral blood. The V gene is TRBV5-1, the J gene TRBJ2-5, with D possibly TRBD1 on 5 matching bases. The TCR comes from a man between 60 and 75 years old with acute or convalescent COVID-19. CDR3 in DNA: TGCGCCAGCAGCTTGGGAAGGGGAGAGACCCAGTACTTC. Protein sequence: CASSLGRGETQYF.